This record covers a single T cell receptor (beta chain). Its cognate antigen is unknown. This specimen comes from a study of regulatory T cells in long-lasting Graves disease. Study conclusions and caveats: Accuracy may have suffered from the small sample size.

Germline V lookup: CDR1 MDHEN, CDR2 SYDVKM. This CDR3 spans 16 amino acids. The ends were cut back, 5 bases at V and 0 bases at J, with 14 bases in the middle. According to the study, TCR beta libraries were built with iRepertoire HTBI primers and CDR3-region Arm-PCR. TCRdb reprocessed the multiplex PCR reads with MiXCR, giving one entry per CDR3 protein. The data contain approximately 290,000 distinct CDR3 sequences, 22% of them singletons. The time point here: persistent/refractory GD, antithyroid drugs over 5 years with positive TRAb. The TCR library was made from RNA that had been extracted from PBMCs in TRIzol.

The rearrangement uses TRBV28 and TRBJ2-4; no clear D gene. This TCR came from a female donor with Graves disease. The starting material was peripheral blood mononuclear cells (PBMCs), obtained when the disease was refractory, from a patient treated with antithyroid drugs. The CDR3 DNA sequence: TGTGCCAGCAGTCCCCGCGAGTGGGGAGCCAAAAACATTCAGTACTTC. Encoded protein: CASSPREWGAKNIQYF. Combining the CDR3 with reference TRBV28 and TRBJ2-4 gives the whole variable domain DVKVTQSSRYLVKRTGEKVFLECVQDMDHENMFWYRQDPGLGLRLIYFSYDVKMKEKGDIPEGYSVSREKKERFSLILESASTNQTSMYLCASSPREWGAKNIQYFGAGTRLSVL.